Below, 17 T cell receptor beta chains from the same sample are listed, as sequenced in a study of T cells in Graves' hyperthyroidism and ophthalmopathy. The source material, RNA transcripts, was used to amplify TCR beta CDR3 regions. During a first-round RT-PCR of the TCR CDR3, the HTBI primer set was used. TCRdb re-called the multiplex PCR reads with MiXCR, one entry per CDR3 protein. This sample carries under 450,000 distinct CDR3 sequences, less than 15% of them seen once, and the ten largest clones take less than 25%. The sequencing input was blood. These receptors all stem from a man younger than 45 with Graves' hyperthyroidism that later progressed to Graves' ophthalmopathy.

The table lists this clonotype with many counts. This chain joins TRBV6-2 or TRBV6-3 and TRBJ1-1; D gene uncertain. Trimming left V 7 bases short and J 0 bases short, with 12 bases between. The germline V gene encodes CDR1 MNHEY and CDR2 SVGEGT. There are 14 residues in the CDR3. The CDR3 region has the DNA TGTGCCAGCAAACTACAAGTATTGAACACTGAAGCTTTCTTT. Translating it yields CASKLQVLNTEAFF.

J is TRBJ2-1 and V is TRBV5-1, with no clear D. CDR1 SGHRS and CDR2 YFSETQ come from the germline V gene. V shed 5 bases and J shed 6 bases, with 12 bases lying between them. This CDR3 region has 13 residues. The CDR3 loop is CASRPPIANEQFF. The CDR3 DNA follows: TGCGCCAGCAGGCCCCCAATAGCCAATGAGCAGTTCTTC.

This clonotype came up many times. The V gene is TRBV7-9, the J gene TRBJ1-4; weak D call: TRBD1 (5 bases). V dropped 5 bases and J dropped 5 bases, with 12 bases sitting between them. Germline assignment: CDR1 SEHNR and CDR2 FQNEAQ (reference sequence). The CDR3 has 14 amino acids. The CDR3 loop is CASSPDSWNEKLFF. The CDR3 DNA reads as TGTGCCAGCAGCCCCGACAGCTGGAATGAAAAACTGTTTTTT.

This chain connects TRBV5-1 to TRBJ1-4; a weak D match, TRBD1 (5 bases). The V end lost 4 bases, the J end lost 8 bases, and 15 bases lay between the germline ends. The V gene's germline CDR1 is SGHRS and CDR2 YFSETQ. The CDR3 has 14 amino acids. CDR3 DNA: TGCGCCAGCAGCCCGTCCCAGGGTCTCGAAAAACTGTTTTTT. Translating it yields CASSPSQGLEKLFF.

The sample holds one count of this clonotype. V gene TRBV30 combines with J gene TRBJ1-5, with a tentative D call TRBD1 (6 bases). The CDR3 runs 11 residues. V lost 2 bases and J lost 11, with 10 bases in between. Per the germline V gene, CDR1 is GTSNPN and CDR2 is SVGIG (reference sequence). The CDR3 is CAWSNRASQHF. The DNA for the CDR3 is TGTGCCTGGAGTAACAGGGCATCCCAGCATTTT. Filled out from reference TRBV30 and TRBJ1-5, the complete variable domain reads SQTIHQWPATLVQPVGSPLSLECTVEGTSNPNLYWYRQAAGRGLQLLFYSVGIGQISSEVPQNLSASRPQDRQFILSSKKLLLSDSGFYLCAWSNRASQHFGDGTRLSIL.

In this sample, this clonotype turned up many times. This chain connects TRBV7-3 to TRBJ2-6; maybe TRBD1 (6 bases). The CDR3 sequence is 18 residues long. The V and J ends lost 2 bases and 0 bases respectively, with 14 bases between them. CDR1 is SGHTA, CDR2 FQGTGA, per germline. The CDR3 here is CASSLFTGPVSGANVLTF. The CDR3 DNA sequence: TGTGCCAGCAGCTTATTTACAGGGCCCGTCTCTGGGGCCAACGTCCTGACTTTC.

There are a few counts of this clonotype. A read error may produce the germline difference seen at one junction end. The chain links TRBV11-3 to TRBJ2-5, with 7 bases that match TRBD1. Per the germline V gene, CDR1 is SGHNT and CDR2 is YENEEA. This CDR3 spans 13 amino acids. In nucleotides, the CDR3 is TGTGCCAGCAGCTTAAGGGGGCGAGAGGCCCAGTACTTC. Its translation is CASSLRGREAQYF. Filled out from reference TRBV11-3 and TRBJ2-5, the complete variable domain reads EAGVVQSPRYKIIEKKQPVAFWCNPISGHNTLYWYLQNLGQGPELLIRYENEEAVDDSQLPKDRFSAERLKGVDSTLKIQPAELGDSAVYLCASSLRGREAQYFGPGTRLLVL.

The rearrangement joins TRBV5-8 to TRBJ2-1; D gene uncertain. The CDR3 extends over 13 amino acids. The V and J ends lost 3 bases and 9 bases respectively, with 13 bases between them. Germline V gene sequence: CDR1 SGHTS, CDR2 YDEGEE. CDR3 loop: CASSSLPEIEQFF. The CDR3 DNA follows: TGTGCCAGCAGCTCACTGCCCGAGATTGAGCAGTTCTTC. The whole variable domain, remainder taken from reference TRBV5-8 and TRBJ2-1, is EAGVTQSPTHLIKTRGQQATLRCSPISGHTSVYWYQQALGLGLQFLLWYDEGEERNRGNFPPRFSGRQFPNYSSELNVNALELEDSALYLCASSSLPEIEQFFGPGTRLTVL.

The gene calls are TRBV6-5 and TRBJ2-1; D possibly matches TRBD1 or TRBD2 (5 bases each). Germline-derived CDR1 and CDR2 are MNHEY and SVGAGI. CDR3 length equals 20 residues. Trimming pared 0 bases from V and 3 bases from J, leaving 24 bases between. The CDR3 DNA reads TGTGCCAGCAGTTACTCGATCCCATACCGGGGCCACCTAAACTACAATGAGCAGTTCTTC. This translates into CASSYSIPYRGHLNYNEQFF.

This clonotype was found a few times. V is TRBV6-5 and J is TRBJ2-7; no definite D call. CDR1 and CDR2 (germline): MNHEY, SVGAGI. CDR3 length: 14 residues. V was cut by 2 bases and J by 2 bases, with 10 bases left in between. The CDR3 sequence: CASSYGAPTYEQYF. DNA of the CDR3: TGTGCCAGCAGTTACGGCGCGCCTACCTACGAGCAGTACTTC.

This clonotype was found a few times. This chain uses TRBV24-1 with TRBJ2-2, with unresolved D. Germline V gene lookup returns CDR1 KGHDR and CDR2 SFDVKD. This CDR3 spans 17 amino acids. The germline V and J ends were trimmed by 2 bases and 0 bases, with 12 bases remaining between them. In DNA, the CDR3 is TGTGCCACCAGTGATTGGCCGGCCACAACGAACACCGGGGAGCTGTTTTTT. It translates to CATSDWPATTNTGELFF.

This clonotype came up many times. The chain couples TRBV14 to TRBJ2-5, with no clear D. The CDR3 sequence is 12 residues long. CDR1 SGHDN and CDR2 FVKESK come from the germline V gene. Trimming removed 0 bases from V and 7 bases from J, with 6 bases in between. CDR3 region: CASSQDLGTQYF. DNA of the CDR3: TGTGCCAGCAGCCAAGATCTTGGGACCCAGTACTTC.

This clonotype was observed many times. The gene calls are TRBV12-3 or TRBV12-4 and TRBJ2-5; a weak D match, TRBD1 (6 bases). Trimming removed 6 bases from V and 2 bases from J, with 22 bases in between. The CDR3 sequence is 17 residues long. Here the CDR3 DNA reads TGTGCCAGCAGCCTAAGTCTTCTCTTCGGACAGCAAGAGACCCAGTACTTC. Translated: CASSLSLLFGQQETQYF.

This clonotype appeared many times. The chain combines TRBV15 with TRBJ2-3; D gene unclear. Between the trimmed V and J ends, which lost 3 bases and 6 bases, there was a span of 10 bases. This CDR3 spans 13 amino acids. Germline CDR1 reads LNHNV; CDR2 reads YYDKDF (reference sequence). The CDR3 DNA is TGTGCCACCAGCAGCGTCTTCTGGGATACGCAGTATTTT. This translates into CATSSVFWDTQYF.

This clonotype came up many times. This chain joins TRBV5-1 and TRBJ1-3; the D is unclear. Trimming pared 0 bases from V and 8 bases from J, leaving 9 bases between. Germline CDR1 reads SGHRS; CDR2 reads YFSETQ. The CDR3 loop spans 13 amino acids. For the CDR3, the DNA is TGCGCCAGCAGCTTGGGGCCAGAAGACACCATATATTTT. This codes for CASSLGPEDTIYF.

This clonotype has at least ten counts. The CDR3: CASSLFGRYGYTF. CDR3 in DNA: TGTGCCAGCAGTTTATTCGGCAGGTATGGCTACACCTTC. The chain couples TRBV28 to TRBJ1-2; D is ambiguous. Germline lookup yields CDR1 MDHEN and CDR2 SYDVKM. The CDR3 is made up of 13 amino acids. Trimming took off 1 base at V and 5 bases at J, with 8 bases between the two ends.

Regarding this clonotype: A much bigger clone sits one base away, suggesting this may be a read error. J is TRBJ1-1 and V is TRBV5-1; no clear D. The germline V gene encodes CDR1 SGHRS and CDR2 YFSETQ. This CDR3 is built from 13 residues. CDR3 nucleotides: TGCGCCAACAGCTTGGCCACAACTAAGGAAGCTTTCTTT. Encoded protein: CANSLATTKEAFF.